These 16 T cell receptor beta chains originate from one sample sequenced in a study of T cells in Graves' hyperthyroidism and ophthalmopathy. RNA transcripts gave rise to amplified TCR beta CDR3 regions. When the TCR CDR3 underwent first-round RT-PCR, the HTBI primer set was used. TCRdb fed the multiplex PCR reads into MiXCR, producing one record per CDR3 protein. Among approximately 270,000 distinct CDR3 sequences listed, 14% to 15% were seen once. Sequenced material: blood. The receptors were gathered from a woman aged 40 to 50 with Graves' hyperthyroidism that later progressed to Graves' ophthalmopathy.

V and J are TRBV29-1 and TRBJ1-3, with D unresolved. The CDR3 consists of 13 residues. Germline lookup yields CDR1 SQVTM and CDR2 ANQGSEA. Trimming took 6 bases from V and 0 from J, leaving 9 bases between them. For the CDR3, the DNA is TGCAGCGTGGGAGTTAACTCTGGAAACACCATATATTTT. Translating gives CSVGVNSGNTIYF.

This clonotype was observed at least ten times. The chain carries TRBV7-9 and TRBJ1-5, with D possibly matching TRBD1 (5 bases). CDR3 length: 15 amino acids. Germline V gene lookup returns CDR1 SEHNR and CDR2 FQNEAQ (reference sequence). V was clipped by 2 bases and J by 4 bases, with 12 bases between them. The CDR3 is CASSLSGVPNQPQHF. CDR3 nucleotide sequence: TGTGCCAGCAGCTTATCGGGGGTCCCAAATCAGCCCCAGCATTTT.

In this sample, this clonotype turned up a few times. An end of the junction differs from the germline gene, which may be a read error. The chain joins TRBV14 to TRBJ1-1; D uncertain. Per germline, CDR1 SGHDN and CDR2 FVKESK. The CDR3 spans 13 residues. As DNA, the CDR3 is TGTGCCAACAGCCAAGTCTTGAACACTGAAGCTTTCTTT. Protein product: CANSQVLNTEAFF.

Many counts were recorded for this clonotype. This rearrangement joins TRBV6-1 to TRBJ2-7; D remains ambiguous. CDR3 size: 20 residues. Germline lookup yields CDR1 MNHNS and CDR2 SASEGT. The V end was cut by 8 bases, the J end by 3 bases, with 35 bases between. The CDR3 DNA follows: TGTGCCAGCTCCTTAGGGTTCGTCGCAGGACCTTCGGCGGATTACTACGAGCAGTACTTC. Translation gives CASSLGFVAGPSADYYEQYF.

The chain employs TRBV9 and TRBJ2-3, with TRBD2 identical over 11 bases. The germline V gene encodes CDR1 SGDLS and CDR2 YYNGEE. The CDR3 consists of 16 residues. V lost 1 base, J lost 4 bases, and 5 bases stayed unmatched. The CDR3 is CASSVSLAGGPDTQYF. CDR3 coding DNA: TGTGCCAGCAGCGTATCTCTAGCGGGAGGCCCAGATACGCAGTATTTT. The full variable domain, its missing parts supplied by reference TRBV9 and TRBJ2-3, is DSGVTQTPKHLITATGQRVTLRCSPRSGDLSVYWYQQSLDQGLQFLIQYYNGEERAKGNILERFSAQQFPDLHSELNLSSLELGDSALYFCASSVSLAGGPDTQYFGPGTRLTVL.

A few counts support this clonotype. This rearrangement joins TRBV15 to TRBJ2-3; possibly TRBD1 for D (5 bases). Trimming removed 0 bases from V and 4 bases from J, with 14 bases in between. CDR3 length: 16 residues. From germline, CDR1 is LNHNV and CDR2 YYDKDF (reference sequence). The CDR3 DNA reads as TGTGCCACCAGCAGAGATCAGGGATTAGTGGCAGATACGCAGTATTTT. Encoded protein: CATSRDQGLVADTQYF.

As regards this clonotype: Sequence at one end of the junction differs from germline and may be a read error. The V call is TRBV10-1, the J call TRBJ2-5; no reliable D call. Germline assignment: CDR1 WNHNN and CDR2 SYGVQD (reference sequence). The CDR3 loop spans 10 amino acids. The chain's CDR3 is CASTFPSCDF. The DNA of the CDR3 is TGCGCCAGCACCTTCCCCTCGTGCGACTTC.

The table lists this clonotype with many counts. The V call is TRBV27, the J call TRBJ2-7; 8 nucleotides match TRBD1. CDR3 length: 15 amino acids. J lost 2 bases, V lost 5 bases, and 8 bases had no gene match. The germline gives CDR1 MNHEY, CDR2 SMNVEV (reference sequence). The DNA for the CDR3 is TGTGCCAGCAGTCATTCCGGGACAGGAGCCTACGAGCAGTACTTC. Protein sequence: CASSHSGTGAYEQYF.

By frequency in the sample, this clonotype is medium-sized. V gene TRBV28 combines with J gene TRBJ1-5; possibly TRBD1 for D (5 bases). CDR3 size: 14 residues. CDR1 and CDR2 from the germline V gene are MDHEN and SYDVKM. The V gene lost 3 bases and the J gene lost 5 bases, with 11 bases spanning the gap. This chain's CDR3 is CASSFVRVDQPQHF. CDR3 bases: TGTGCCAGCAGTTTCGTCAGGGTTGATCAGCCCCAGCATTTT. The full variable domain, rest sourced from reference TRBV28 and TRBJ1-5, is DVKVTQSSRYLVKRTGEKVFLECVQDMDHENMFWYRQDPGLGLRLIYFSYDVKMKEKGDIPEGYSVSREKKERFSLILESASTNQTSMYLCASSFVRVDQPQHFGDGTRLSIL.

This clonotype appeared many times. This CDR3 reads CSVPSDVLNTEAFF. CDR3 sequence (DNA): TGCAGCGTTCCCTCGGACGTATTGAACACTGAAGCTTTCTTT. The chain carries TRBV29-1 and TRBJ1-1, with D unresolved. Per germline, CDR1 SQVTM and CDR2 ANQGSEA. The CDR3 is 14 amino acids. V was clipped by 5 bases and J by 0 bases, with 13 bases between them.

This clonotype has a handful of counts. This rearrangement joins TRBV7-9 to TRBJ2-7; D is perhaps TRBD2 (5 bases). Between the trimmed V and J ends, which lost 5 bases and 5 bases, there was a span of 16 bases. The CDR3 runs 14 residues. Germline lookup yields CDR1 SEHNR and CDR2 FQNEAQ (reference sequence). The chain's CDR3 is CASSISLRANEQYF. In DNA form, the CDR3 reads TGTGCCAGCAGCATTAGTCTGAGGGCCAACGAGCAGTACTTC.

This clonotype was seen at least ten times. The chain carries TRBV28 and TRBJ2-2; 8 bases agree with TRBD2. Germline V gene data show CDR1 as MDHEN and CDR2 as SYDVKM. V gave up 11 bases and J gave up 6 bases; unmatched junction bases: 14. The CDR3 totals 15 residues. The CDR3 DNA reads TGTGCCGCCACCGGGGGGGGTGATTTGGCCGGGGAGCTGTTTTTT. This codes for CAATGGGDLAGELFF.

This clonotype was picked up a small number of times. This could be a read error, since a much larger clone is one nucleotide away. This chain's CDR3 is CASSPGTDYGCTF. The CDR3 coding sequence is TGCGCCAGCAGCCCCGGGACTGACTATGGCTGCACCTTC. The V gene is TRBV5-1, the J gene TRBJ1-2; D perhaps matches TRBD1 (5 bases). The length of the CDR3 is 13 residues. Germline CDR1 reads SGHRS; CDR2 reads YFSETQ.

This clonotype has at least ten counts. The CDR3 sequence: CASSWALGEGEKLFF. Here the CDR3 DNA reads TGTGCCAGCAGCTGGGCCCTCGGGGAAGGTGAAAAACTGTTTTTT. The V call is TRBV7-2, the J call TRBJ1-4; D gene uncertain. Trimming cost V 4 bases and J 7 bases, with 16 bases left between them. The CDR3 extends over 15 amino acids. Germline CDR1 and CDR2: SGHTA and FQGNSA. Full variable domain (outside the CDR3, taken from reference TRBV7-2 and TRBJ1-4): GAGVSQSPSNKVTEKGKDVELRCDPISGHTALYWYRQSLGQGLEFLIYFQGNSAPDKSGLPSDRFSAERTGGSVSTLTIQRTQQEDSAVYLCASSWALGEGEKLFFGSGTQLSVL.

In its sample, this clonotype was seen many times. CDR3 DNA: TGTGCCAGCAGTTCCCGAGGGCGGGGGAAAACCGGGGAGCTGTTTTTT. Amino acid sequence: CASSSRGRGKTGELFF. This chain uses TRBV28 with TRBJ2-2; 7 bases are a match to TRBD2. The CDR3 contains 16 residues. The J segment lost 5 bases and the V segment lost 4 bases, leaving 10 bases of the junction unmatched. CDR1 MDHEN and CDR2 SYDVKM come from the germline V gene.

This clonotype was found a few times. This chain connects TRBV6-2 or TRBV6-3 to TRBJ2-7, with no clear D. CDR1 and CDR2 (germline): MNHEY, SVGEGT. Trimming removed 2 bases at V and 4 bases at J, with 6 bases between. The CDR3 totals 12 residues. The CDR3 loop reads CASSYTEYEQYF. In nucleotides, the CDR3 is TGTGCCAGCAGTTACACGGAGTACGAGCAGTACTTC.